The 17 T cell receptor beta chains below come from one sample, sequenced in a study of cytomegalovirus exposure and HLA in healthy donors. Primers included in the PCR were 60 Vbeta and 13 Jbeta primers. Produced via immunoSEQ multiplex PCR; TCRdb's table is partial and in-frame only. The repertoire table contains more than 60,000 clones. The sample comprised PBMCs. The receptors originated from a boy younger than 18 in good health and CMV-seronegative.

This chain links TRBV30 with TRBJ2-1; 8 bases agree with TRBD2. The V segment lost 1 base and the J segment 0 bases; nucleotides outside the gene matches: 2. The germline CDR1 and CDR2 sequences are GTSNPN and SVGIG (reference sequence). The CDR3 is 15 amino acids. The CDR3 spells CAWSESGSSYNEQFF. The CDR3 coding sequence is TGTGCCTGGAGTGAGAGCGGGAGCTCCTACAATGAGCAGTTCTTC.

For the CDR3, the DNA is TGCGCCAGCAGCTTGGCCCTCGGACGGGGAGATACGCAGTATTTT. Residues: CASSLALGRGDTQYF. The gene calls are TRBV5-1 and TRBJ2-3; perhaps TRBD2 as D (5 bases). Trimming left V 0 bases short and J 5 bases short, with 13 bases between. In germline, CDR1 is SGHRS, CDR2 YFSETQ. The CDR3 sequence is 15 residues long.

The V gene is TRBV19, the J gene TRBJ1-4; D perhaps matches TRBD1 (6 bases). This CDR3 region has 15 residues. The germline V gene has CDR1 LNHDA and CDR2 SQIVND (reference sequence). The V gene lost 6 bases and the J gene lost 4 bases, with 15 bases spanning the gap. The CDR3 region is CASRAGTSINEKLFF. In DNA, the CDR3 is TGTGCCAGTAGGGCAGGGACAAGCATTAATGAAAAACTGTTTTTT.

The chain couples TRBV4-2 to TRBJ2-3, with a possible D match to TRBD2 (6 bases). The CDR3 sequence is 15 residues long. Per germline, CDR1 LGHNA and CDR2 YNFKEQ. Trimming removed 4 bases at V and 4 bases at J, with 15 bases between. The CDR3, as DNA: TGTGCCAGCAGCCCTCTGGGCGGGGTCGCAGATACGCAGTATTTT. This translates into CASSPLGGVADTQYF.

J is TRBJ2-1 and V is TRBV15; TRBD2 matches 9 bases. Germline V CDR1 and CDR2: LNHNV, YYDKDF (reference sequence). CDR3 length equals 14 residues. V was pared by 6 bases and J by 3 bases, with 3 bases of the junction left unmatched. The CDR3 nucleotides read TGTGCCACCAGGGGCGGGGGGGACTACAATGAGCAGTTCTTC. Amino acid sequence: CATRGGGDYNEQFF.

The V and J genes are TRBV11-3 and TRBJ2-1, with a possible D match to TRBD1 (6 bases). This CDR3 region has 16 residues. Germline loops: CDR1 SGHNT, CDR2 YENEEA. V lost 4 bases and J lost 5, with 18 bases in between. This CDR3 reads CASSSRIQGSDNEQFF. The CDR3 DNA follows: TGTGCCAGCAGCTCACGGATACAGGGATCCGACAATGAGCAGTTCTTC.

The chain carries TRBV9 and TRBJ2-1; 12 bases line up with TRBD2. Germline-derived CDR1 and CDR2 are SGDLS and YYNGEE. The CDR3 is 17 residues long. Trimming took 0 bases from V and 3 from J; bases not matched to a gene: 4. The CDR3 reads CASSVEGLAGNYNEQFF. In nucleotides, the CDR3 is TGTGCCAGCAGCGTAGAAGGACTAGCGGGGAACTACAATGAGCAGTTCTTC.

The chain couples TRBV9 to TRBJ2-3; 8 nucleotides match TRBD1. V lost 3 bases to trimming and J lost 1 base; unmatched junction nucleotides: 10. This CDR3 is built from 17 residues. Germline V lookup: CDR1 SGDLS, CDR2 YYNGEE. The CDR3 DNA sequence: TGTGCCAGCAGCGGAAAGGGCCGACAGGGGCGCACAGATACGCAGTATTTT. Its protein is CASSGKGRQGRTDTQYF.

This chain links TRBV7-9 with TRBJ2-7; TRBD2 might be the D (6 bases). V was shortened by 1 base and J by 7 bases, with 14 bases between the two germline ends. The CDR3 has 14 amino acids. Per the germline V gene, CDR1 is SEHNR and CDR2 is FQNEAQ (reference sequence). The DNA for the CDR3 is TGTGCCAGCAGCTTAGGGCGGGAAGGGGTTGAGCAGTACTTC. Translation: CASSLGREGVEQYF. The full variable domain, rest sourced from reference TRBV7-9 and TRBJ2-7, is DTGVSQNPRHKITKRGQNVTFRCDPISEHNRLYWYRQTLGQGPEFLTYFQNEAQLEKSRLLSDRFSAERPKGSFSTLEIQRTEQGDSAMYLCASSLGREGVEQYFGPGTRLTVT.

The chain is built from TRBV4-1 and TRBJ1-3; unclear D gene. The ends were cut back, 0 bases at V and 0 bases at J, with 6 bases in the middle. This CDR3 is built from 15 residues. CDR1 and CDR2 from the germline V gene are MGHRA and YSYEKL. Here the CDR3 reads CASSQEADSGNTIYF. CDR3 bases: TGCGCCAGCAGCCAAGAAGCGGACTCTGGAAACACCATATATTTT.

The chain joins TRBV7-9 to TRBJ1-2, with a tentative D call TRBD1 (5 bases). Germline CDR1 and CDR2: SEHNR and FQNEAQ (reference sequence). V lost 5 bases, J lost 5 bases, and 9 bases lay in between. The CDR3 runs to 12 residues. The CDR3 DNA sequence: TGTGCCAGCAGCCCGACAGATTATGGCTACACCTTC. It translates to CASSPTDYGYTF.

The chain couples TRBV29-1 to TRBJ1-2; 9 bases line up with TRBD1. Germline values: CDR1 SQVTM, CDR2 ANQGSEA. The CDR3 runs 15 residues. The trim removed 6 bases at V and 0 bases at J, leaving 8 bases unmatched. The CDR3 reads CSVPTGGSSNYGYTF. CDR3 DNA sequence: TGCAGCGTCCCGACAGGGGGTTCATCTAACTATGGCTACACCTTC. Using reference TRBV29-1 and TRBJ1-2 for the parts outside the CDR3, the full variable domain is SAVISQKPSRDICQRGTSLTIQCQVDSQVTMMFWYRQQPGQSLTLIATANQGSEATYESGFVIDKFPISRPNLTFSTLTVSNMSPEDSSIYLCSVPTGGSSNYGYTFGSGTRLTVV.

The rearrangement links TRBV7-2 to TRBJ2-3, with TRBD1 identical over 7 bases. V lost 0 bases and J lost 0; bases outside the gene matches: 6. Germline loops: CDR1 SGHTA, CDR2 FQGNSA. CDR3 size: 17 residues. As DNA, the CDR3 is TGTGCCAGCAGCTTAGCCGGACAGGACGAGAGCACAGATACGCAGTATTTT. It encodes CASSLAGQDESTDTQYF.

J is TRBJ1-2 and V is TRBV30; D is undetermined. The CDR3 runs to 13 residues. Germline CDR1 is GTSNPN and CDR2 is SVGIG (reference sequence). The V and J ends lost 8 bases and 2 bases respectively, with 15 bases between them. Here the CDR3 DNA reads TGTGCCCGGACCCGAGGTGGAAACTATGGCTACACCTTC. It codes for CARTRGGNYGYTF.

V and J are TRBV7-9 and TRBJ1-4; 9 positions agree with TRBD1. Germline V gene lookup returns CDR1 SEHNR and CDR2 FQNEAQ (reference sequence). The CDR3 is made up of 14 amino acids. The V gene end was trimmed by 5 bases and the J gene end by 7 bases; junction bases not matched to a gene: 5. CDR3 nucleotides: TGTGCCAGCAGCCCTGACAGGGGGGCTGAAAAACTGTTTTTT. Its protein is CASSPDRGAEKLFF. Full variable domain (missing parts from reference TRBV7-9 and TRBJ1-4): DTGVSQNPRHKITKRGQNVTFRCDPISEHNRLYWYRQTLGQGPEFLTYFQNEAQLEKSRLLSDRFSAERPKGSFSTLEIQRTEQGDSAMYLCASSPDRGAEKLFFGSGTQLSVL.

In DNA, the CDR3 is TGTGCCAGCAGTTCTGTGACAGGACCGGGCGAGCAGTACTTC. Translated: CASSSVTGPGEQYF. The rearrangement joins TRBV28 to TRBJ2-7; tentative D call: TRBD1 (6 bases). Trimming removed 4 bases from V and 6 bases from J, with 16 bases in between. The CDR3 runs to 14 residues. The germline CDR1 and CDR2 sequences are MDHEN and SYDVKM.

V gene TRBV7-9 combines with J gene TRBJ1-1; TRBD1 matches at 7 bases. After removal of 4 bases from V and 7 bases from J, the junction contained 3 bases not matched to a gene. Germline V gives CDR1 SEHNR, CDR2 FQNEAQ (reference sequence). The CDR3 length is 12 residues. The CDR3 here is CASSWTGFEAFF. Here the CDR3 DNA reads TGTGCCAGCAGCTGGACAGGATTTGAAGCTTTCTTT. Looking up the rest from reference TRBV7-9 and TRBJ1-1 gives the full variable domain: DTGVSQNPRHKITKRGQNVTFRCDPISEHNRLYWYRQTLGQGPEFLTYFQNEAQLEKSRLLSDRFSAERPKGSFSTLEIQRTEQGDSAMYLCASSWTGFEAFFGQGTRLTVV.